The TCR beta chain described here comes from a study of OX40 agonist ivuxolimab in advanced cancers. Turning to the study itself: Every 2 weeks, patients got intravenous ivuxolimab at one of six dose levels (0.01-10 mg/kg).

Assay: immunoSEQ multiplex PCR; the TCRdb copy retains only in-frame clones and omits some. The sample records some 90,000 clones, approximately 90% being singletons. This CDR3 has 13 amino acids. V lost 4 bases to trimming and J lost 6 bases; unmatched junction nucleotides: 6. The germline V gene has CDR1 SGHNT and CDR2 YYREEE (reference sequence). Collection of blood occurred at baseline, at cycle 4 day 1, and at cycle 7 day 1. V gene TRBV5-4 combines with J gene TRBJ2-7; 8 positions match TRBD2. This clonotype originated in an adult with an advanced solid tumor such as melanoma, head and neck, liver or kidney cancer. The sequences come from CD4+ or CD8+ T cells sorted from blood, collected in a trial of the OX40 agonist ivuxolimab. The CDR3 is CASSREGLGEQYF. The CDR3 DNA is TGTGCCAGCAGCCGGGAGGGACTCGGCGAGCAGTACTTC.